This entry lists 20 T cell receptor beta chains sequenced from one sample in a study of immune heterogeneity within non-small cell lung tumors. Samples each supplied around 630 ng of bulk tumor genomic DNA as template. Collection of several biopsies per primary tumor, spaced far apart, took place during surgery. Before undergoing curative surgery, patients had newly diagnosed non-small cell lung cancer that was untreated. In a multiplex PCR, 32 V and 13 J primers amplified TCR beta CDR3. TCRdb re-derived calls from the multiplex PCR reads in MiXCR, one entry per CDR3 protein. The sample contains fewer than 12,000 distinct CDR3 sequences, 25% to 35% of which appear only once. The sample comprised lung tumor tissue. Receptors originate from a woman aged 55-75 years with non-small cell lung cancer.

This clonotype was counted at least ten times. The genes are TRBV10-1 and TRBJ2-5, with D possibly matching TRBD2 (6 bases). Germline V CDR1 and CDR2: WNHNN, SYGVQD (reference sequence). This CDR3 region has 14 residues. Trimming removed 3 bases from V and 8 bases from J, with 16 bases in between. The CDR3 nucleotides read TGCGCCAGCAGTGACCAACGACGGGGGTTAACCCAGTACTTC. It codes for CASSDQRRGLTQYF.

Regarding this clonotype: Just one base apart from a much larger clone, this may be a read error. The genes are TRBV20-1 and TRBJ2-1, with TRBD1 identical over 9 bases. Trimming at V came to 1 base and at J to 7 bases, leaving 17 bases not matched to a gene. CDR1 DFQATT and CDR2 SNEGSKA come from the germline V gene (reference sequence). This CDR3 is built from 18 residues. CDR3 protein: CSARVCRDREDHKNEQFF. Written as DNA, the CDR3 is TGCAGTGCTAGAGTTTGTCGGGACAGGGAGGATCACAAGAATGAGCAGTTCTTC.

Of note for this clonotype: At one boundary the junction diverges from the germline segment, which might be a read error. This chain's CDR3 is CASSLGGANTGELFF. The DNA of the CDR3 is TGTGCAAGCAGCTTGGGAGGAGCGAACACCGGGGAGCTGTTTTTT. The V and J genes are TRBV7-2 and TRBJ2-2; D possibly corresponds to TRBD2 (6 bases). CDR1 is SGHTA and CDR2 is FQGNSA in the germline V gene. The CDR3 has 15 amino acids.

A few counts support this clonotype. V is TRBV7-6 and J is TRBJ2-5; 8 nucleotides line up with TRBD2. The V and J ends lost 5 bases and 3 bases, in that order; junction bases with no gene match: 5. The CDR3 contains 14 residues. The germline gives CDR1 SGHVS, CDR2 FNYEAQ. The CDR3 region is CASSLTSGKETQYF. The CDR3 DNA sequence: TGTGCCAGCAGCCTAACTAGCGGAAAAGAGACCCAGTACTTC.

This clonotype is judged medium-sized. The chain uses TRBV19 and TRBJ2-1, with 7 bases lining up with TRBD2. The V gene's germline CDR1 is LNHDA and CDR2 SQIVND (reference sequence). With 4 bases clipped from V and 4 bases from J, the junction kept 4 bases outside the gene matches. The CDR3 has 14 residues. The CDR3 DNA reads TGTGCCAGTAGTAGGCCTAGCGGATACAATGAGCAGTTCTTC. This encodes CASSRPSGYNEQFF. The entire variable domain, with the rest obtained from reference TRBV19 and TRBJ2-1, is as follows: DGGITQSPKYLFRKEGQNVTLSCEQNLNHDAMYWYRQDPGQGLRLIYYSQIVNDFQKGDIAEGYSVSREKKESFPLTVTSAQKNPTAFYLCASSRPSGYNEQFFGPGTRLTVL.

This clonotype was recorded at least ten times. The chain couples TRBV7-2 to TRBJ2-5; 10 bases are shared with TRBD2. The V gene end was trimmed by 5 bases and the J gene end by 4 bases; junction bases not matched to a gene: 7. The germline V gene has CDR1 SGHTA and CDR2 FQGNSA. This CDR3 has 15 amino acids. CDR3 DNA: TGTGCCAGCAGCAGGCTAGCGGGAGTTCCAGAGACCCAGTACTTC. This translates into CASSRLAGVPETQYF.

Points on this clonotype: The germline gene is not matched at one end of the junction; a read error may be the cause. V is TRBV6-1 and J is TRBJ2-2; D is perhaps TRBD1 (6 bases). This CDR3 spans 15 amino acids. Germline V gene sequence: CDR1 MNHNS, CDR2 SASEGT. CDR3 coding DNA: TGTGCCAGGAGTGAAGCGGACAGCCCTACCGGGGAGCTGTTCTTT. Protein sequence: CARSEADSPTGELFF.

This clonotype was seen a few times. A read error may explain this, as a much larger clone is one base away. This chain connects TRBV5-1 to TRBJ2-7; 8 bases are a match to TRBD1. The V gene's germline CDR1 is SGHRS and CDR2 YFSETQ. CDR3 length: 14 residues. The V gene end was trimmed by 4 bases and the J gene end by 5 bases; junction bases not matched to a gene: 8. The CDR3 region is CASSHTGGTHEQYF. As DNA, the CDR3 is TGCGCCAGCAGCCATACAGGGGGGACCCACGAGCAGTACTTC.

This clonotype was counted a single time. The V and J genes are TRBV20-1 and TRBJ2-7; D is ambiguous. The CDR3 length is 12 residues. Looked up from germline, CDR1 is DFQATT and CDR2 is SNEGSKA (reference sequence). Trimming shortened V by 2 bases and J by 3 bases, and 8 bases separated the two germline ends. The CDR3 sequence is CSARRDSYEQYF. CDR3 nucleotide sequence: TGCAGTGCTAGAAGGGATAGCTACGAGCAGTACTTC.

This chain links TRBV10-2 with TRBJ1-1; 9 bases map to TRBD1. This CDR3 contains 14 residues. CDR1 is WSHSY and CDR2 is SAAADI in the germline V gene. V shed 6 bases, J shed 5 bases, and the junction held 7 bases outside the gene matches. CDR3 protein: CASSLGQGKTEAFF. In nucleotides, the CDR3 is TGCGCCAGCAGCCTCGGACAGGGGAAGACTGAAGCTTTCTTT.

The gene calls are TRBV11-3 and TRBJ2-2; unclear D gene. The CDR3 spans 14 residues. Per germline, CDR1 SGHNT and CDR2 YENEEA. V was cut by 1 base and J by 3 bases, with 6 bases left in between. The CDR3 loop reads CASSLGSDTGELFF. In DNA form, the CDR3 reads TGTGCCAGCAGCTTAGGGTCAGACACCGGGGAGCTGTTTTTT.

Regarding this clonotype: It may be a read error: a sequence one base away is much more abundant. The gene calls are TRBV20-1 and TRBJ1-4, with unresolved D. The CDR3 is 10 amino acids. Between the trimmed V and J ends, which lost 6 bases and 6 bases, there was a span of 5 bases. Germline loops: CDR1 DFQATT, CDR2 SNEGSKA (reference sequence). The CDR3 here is CSAGDEKLFF. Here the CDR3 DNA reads TGCAGTGCCGGGGATGAAAAACTGTTTTTT.

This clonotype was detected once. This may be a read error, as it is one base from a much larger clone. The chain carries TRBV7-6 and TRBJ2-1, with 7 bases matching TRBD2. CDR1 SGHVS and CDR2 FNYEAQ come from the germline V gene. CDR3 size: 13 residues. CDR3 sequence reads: CASNLSLREKQFF. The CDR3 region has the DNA TGTGCCAGCAACTTATCCTTGCGGGAGAAGCAGTTCTTC.

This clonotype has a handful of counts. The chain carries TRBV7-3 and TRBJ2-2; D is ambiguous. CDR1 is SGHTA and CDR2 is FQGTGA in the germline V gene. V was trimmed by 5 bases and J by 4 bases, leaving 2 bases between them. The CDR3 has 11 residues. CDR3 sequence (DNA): TGTGCCAGCAGCGCCACCGGGGAGCTGTTTTTT. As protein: CASSATGELFF.

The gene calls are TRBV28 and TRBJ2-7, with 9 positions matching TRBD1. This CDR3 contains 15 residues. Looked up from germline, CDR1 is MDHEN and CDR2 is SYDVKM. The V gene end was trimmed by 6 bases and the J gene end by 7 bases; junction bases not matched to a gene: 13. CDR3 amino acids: CASSPETGGPREQYF. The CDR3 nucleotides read TGTGCCAGCAGCCCTGAGACAGGGGGTCCAAGGGAGCAGTACTTC.

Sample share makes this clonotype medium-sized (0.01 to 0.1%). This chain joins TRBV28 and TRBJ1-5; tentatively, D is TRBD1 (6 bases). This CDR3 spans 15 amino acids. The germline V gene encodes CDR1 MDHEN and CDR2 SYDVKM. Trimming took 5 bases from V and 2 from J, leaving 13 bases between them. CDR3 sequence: CASSLRGAGNQPQHF. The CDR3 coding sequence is TGTGCCAGCAGTCTTCGGGGGGCTGGCAATCAGCCCCAGCATTTT. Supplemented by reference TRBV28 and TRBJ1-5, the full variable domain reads DVKVTQSSRYLVKRTGEKVFLECVQDMDHENMFWYRQDPGLGLRLIYFSYDVKMKEKGDIPEGYSVSREKKERFSLILESASTNQTSMYLCASSLRGAGNQPQHFGDGTRLSIL.

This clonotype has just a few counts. This CDR3 reads CASSSPGRPYEQYF. CDR3 sequence (DNA): TGTGCCAGCAGCTCCCCCGGGAGACCCTACGAGCAGTACTTC. V usage is TRBV7-6 and J usage is TRBJ2-7; D is perhaps TRBD2 (6 bases). Looked up from germline, CDR1 is SGHVS and CDR2 is FNYEAQ. The CDR3 consists of 14 residues. V gave up 4 bases and J gave up 2 bases, with 12 bases separating them.

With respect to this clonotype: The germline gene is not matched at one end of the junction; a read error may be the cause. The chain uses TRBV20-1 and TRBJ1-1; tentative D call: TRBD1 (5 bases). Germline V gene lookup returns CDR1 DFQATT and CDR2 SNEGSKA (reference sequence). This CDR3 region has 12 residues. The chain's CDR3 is CSARGGVAEAFF. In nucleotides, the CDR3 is TGCAGTGCCAGAGGAGGGGTCGCTGAAGCCTTCTTT.

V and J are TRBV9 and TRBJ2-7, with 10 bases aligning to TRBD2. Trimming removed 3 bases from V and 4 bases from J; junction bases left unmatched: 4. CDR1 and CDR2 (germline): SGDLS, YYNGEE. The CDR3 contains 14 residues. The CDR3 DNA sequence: TGTGCCAGCAGCGAGGAACTAGCGGGGTACGAGCAGTACTTC. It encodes CASSEELAGYEQYF.

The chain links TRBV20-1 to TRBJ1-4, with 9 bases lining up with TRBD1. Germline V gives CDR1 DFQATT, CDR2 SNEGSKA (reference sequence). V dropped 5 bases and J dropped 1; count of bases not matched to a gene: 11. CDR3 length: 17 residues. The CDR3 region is CSALWTGVLRTNEKLFF. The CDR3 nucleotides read TGCAGTGCTCTATGGACAGGGGTTTTACGAACTAATGAAAAACTGTTTTTT.